This T cell receptor beta chain was recorded in a study of blood T cells in healthy people across ages. Primed by a sample-barcoded 5' primer and a J-beta primer mix, a second PCR proceeded for 7 to 11 cycles. A single record per CDR3 protein comes from TCRdb applying MiXCR to the 5' RACE reads. This table holds under 700,000 distinct CDR3 sequences, about 25% found once. V lost 8 bases and J lost 0, with 3 bases in between. This CDR3 has 11 residues. Germline CDR1 is MNHEY and CDR2 is SVGAGI. These sequences were also reported in another study, on T cells of mothers and their children.

The V and J genes are TRBV6-5 and TRBJ2-3; D not certain. This clonotype was sampled from a boy under 18 in good health. The sample comprised blood. The CDR3: CASFSTDTQYF. In DNA, the CDR3 is TGTGCCAGCTTTAGCACAGATACGCAGTATTTT.